Below are 20 T cell receptor beta chains sequenced from a single sample in a study of vaccination and CD4 T cells after COVID-19. With the Oncomine TCR Beta short-read assay, DNA from cultured CD4+ T cells was sequenced. TCRdb recomputed calls from the PCR reads with MiXCR, one row per CDR3 protein. Counted here are roughly 15,000 distinct CDR3 sequences, approximately 40% occurring once; the ten biggest clones make up approximately 15%. Antigens of these TCRs are unknown. The treatment was: approximately 11-day PBMC culture with coronavirus spike peptide pools or control peptides (ViraFEST assay). Sequencing was performed on CD4+ T cells from blood, cultured in vitro. The source is a human donor who had recovered from COVID-19.

V usage is TRBV20-1 and J usage is TRBJ1-1, with D tentatively TRBD1 (5 bases). Germline CDR1 is DFQATT and CDR2 is SNEGSKA (reference sequence). Trimming took off 2 bases at V and 0 bases at J, with 16 bases between the two ends. The CDR3 totals 16 residues. The CDR3 sequence is CSARRRSRVVNTEAFF. In nucleotides, the CDR3 is TGCAGTGCTAGACGCCGTTCCAGGGTCGTGAACACTGAAGCTTTCTTT.

This clonotype was observed a few times. The chain has TRBV7-9 and TRBJ1-1; a possible D gene is TRBD1 (6 bases). Trimming cost V 5 bases and J 2 bases, with 9 bases left between them. This CDR3 is built from 13 residues. Germline V gene data show CDR1 as SEHNR and CDR2 as FQNEAQ (reference sequence). The CDR3 DNA reads TGTGCCAGCAGCACACAGGGTAACACTGAAGCTTTCTTT. Residues: CASSTQGNTEAFF.

This clonotype was detected only a few times. The chain has TRBV27 and TRBJ1-6; D remains unclear. The ends were cut back, 2 bases at V and 0 bases at J, with 8 bases in the middle. This CDR3 is built from 16 residues. CDR1 and CDR2 from the germline V gene are MNHEY and SMNVEV (reference sequence). The CDR3 sequence: CASSLMSSSYNSPLHF. Written as DNA, the CDR3 is TGTGCCAGCAGTTTAATGTCGAGCTCCTATAATTCACCCCTCCACTTT.

The chain links TRBV30 to TRBJ1-2; 8 nucleotides match TRBD1. The CDR3 has 14 amino acids. The V gene end was trimmed by 0 bases and the J gene end by 8 bases; junction bases not matched to a gene: 8. Germline V gives CDR1 GTSNPN, CDR2 SVGIG (reference sequence). CDR3 DNA sequence: TGTGCCTGGAGTGTACTGACCCAGGGGGCCGGCTACACCTTC. Residues: CAWSVLTQGAGYTF. The full variable domain, completed using reference TRBV30 and TRBJ1-2, is SQTIHQWPATLVQPVGSPLSLECTVEGTSNPNLYWYRQAAGRGLQLLFYSVGIGQISSEVPQNLSASRPQDRQFILSSKKLLLSDSGFYLCAWSVLTQGAGYTFGSGTRLTVV.

This chain connects TRBV20-1 to TRBJ1-1, with D unresolved. This CDR3 has 14 amino acids. Germline V lookup: CDR1 DFQATT, CDR2 SNEGSKA (reference sequence). Trimming cost V 3 bases and J 2 bases, with 13 bases left between them. CDR3 protein: CSARQQPINTEAFF. The DNA of the CDR3 is TGCAGTGCTAGGCAGCAACCAATCAACACTGAAGCTTTCTTT.

The V gene is TRBV20-1, the J gene TRBJ1-5, with D possibly TRBD1 on 5 matching bases. V lost 6 bases and J lost 2, with 14 bases in between. The germline CDR1 and CDR2 sequences are DFQATT and SNEGSKA (reference sequence). The CDR3 length is 14 residues. CDR3 sequence (DNA): TGCAGTGCCCTTGAAGGGGCGGGCAATCAGCCCCAGCATTTT. It encodes CSALEGAGNQPQHF.

V gene TRBV5-4 combines with J gene TRBJ1-4; weak D call: TRBD1 (5 bases). CDR1 is SGHNT, CDR2 YYREEE, per germline (reference sequence). The CDR3 is made up of 12 amino acids. V gave up 2 bases and J gave up 8 bases, with 7 bases separating them. CDR3 nucleotide sequence: TGTGCCAGCAGCTTTGGGACGGAAAAACTGTTTTTT. Amino acids: CASSFGTEKLFF.

The J gene is TRBJ1-1, the V gene TRBV27; D gene unclear. The CDR3 runs 15 residues. The germline V gene has CDR1 MNHEY and CDR2 SMNVEV (reference sequence). The germline V and J ends were trimmed by 2 bases and 1 base, with 11 bases remaining between them. The CDR3 here is CASSLAAPTNTEAFF. CDR3 DNA: TGTGCCAGCAGTTTAGCGGCCCCGACGAACACTGAAGCTTTCTTT.

This clonotype has just one count. One end of the junction fails to match germline, which may point to a read error. The chain couples TRBV6-1 to TRBJ1-2; D possibly corresponds to TRBD1 (5 bases). The CDR3 length is 15 residues. CDR1 is MNHNS, CDR2 SASEGT, per germline. CDR3 residues: CASSNGGGSYYGCTF. In nucleotides, the CDR3 is TGTGCCAGCAGTAATGGGGGGGGGTCGTACTATGGCTGCACCTTC.

The chain uses TRBV21-1 and TRBJ2-4; the table's D call, TRBD2, was not checked against the DNA. TRBV21-1 is reported as a pseudogene. The length of the CDR3 is 21 residues. CDR3 region: CASSKERELAGGILAKNIQYF. The CDR3 nucleotides are TGTGCCAGCAGCAAAGAGCGAGAACTAGCGGGGGGAATCCTAGCCAAAAACATTCAGTACTTC.

V gene TRBV7-2 combines with J gene TRBJ2-1; D gene uncertain. Germline V gives CDR1 SGHTA, CDR2 FQGNSA. With 0 bases removed from V and 5 bases from J, the gap between germline ends came to 5 bases. There are 13 residues in the CDR3. DNA of the CDR3: TGTGCCAGCAGCTTAGCGAGGCACAATGAGCAGTTCTTC. Translation gives CASSLARHNEQFF.

The gene calls are TRBV10-1 and TRBJ2-3; TRBD1 might be the D (5 bases). Looked up from germline, CDR1 is WNHNN and CDR2 is SYGVQD (reference sequence). The CDR3 totals 14 residues. V was clipped by 6 bases and J by 0 bases, with 10 bases between them. CDR3 sequence: CASSRQRSTDTQYF. CDR3 DNA: TGCGCCAGCAGCCGACAGAGAAGCACAGATACGCAGTATTTT.

The rearrangement uses TRBV19 and TRBJ1-1; TRBD1 agrees at 10 bases. CDR1 LNHDA and CDR2 SQIVND come from the germline V gene (reference sequence). The CDR3 has 15 amino acids. V lost 4 bases, J lost 2 bases, and 4 bases stayed unmatched. CDR3 in amino acids: CASSKRTGGNTEAFF. In DNA form, the CDR3 reads TGTGCCAGTAGTAAACGGACAGGGGGAAACACTGAAGCTTTCTTT.

This clonotype was seen a handful of times. This chain connects TRBV30 to TRBJ2-3; 9 bases align to TRBD1. The trim removed 3 bases at V and 5 bases at J, leaving 9 bases unmatched. The CDR3 spans 15 residues. CDR1 is GTSNPN, CDR2 SVGIG, per germline (reference sequence). Here the CDR3 reads CAWRRTGGQGDTQYF. CDR3 in DNA: TGTGCCTGGAGACGCACAGGGGGCCAAGGAGATACGCAGTATTTT.

This clonotype turned up a few times. This chain uses TRBV11-3 with TRBJ2-5; TRBD2 might be the D (8 bases). The CDR3 length is 18 residues. V shed 5 bases and J shed 0 bases, with 22 bases lying between them. Germline CDR1 is SGHNT and CDR2 is YENEEA. CDR3 region: CASSPGGWGTEYQETQYF. As DNA, the CDR3 is TGTGCCAGCAGCCCGGGGGGGTGGGGGACAGAATACCAAGAGACCCAGTACTTC. The full variable domain, with the rest looked up from reference TRBV11-3 and TRBJ2-5, is EAGVVQSPRYKIIEKKQPVAFWCNPISGHNTLYWYLQNLGQGPELLIRYENEEAVDDSQLPKDRFSAERLKGVDSTLKIQPAELGDSAVYLCASSPGGWGTEYQETQYFGPGTRLLVL.

The rearrangement uses TRBV20-1 and TRBJ1-3; the match to TRBD1 covers 7 bases. CDR1 and CDR2 (germline): DFQATT, SNEGSKA (reference sequence). CDR3 length: 13 amino acids. Trimming took 5 bases from V and 4 from J; bases not matched to a gene: 5. This chain's CDR3 is CSARRDRGNTIYF. In DNA, the CDR3 is TGCAGTGCTCGACGGGACAGAGGAAACACCATATATTTT.

The CDR3 sequence is CASSLVRRGTASSYNSPLHF. The CDR3 DNA reads as TGTGCCAGCAGCTTAGTGCGGAGAGGGACCGCAAGCTCCTATAATTCACCCCTCCACTTT. This sequence joins TRBV7-9 and TRBJ1-6; possible D gene TRBD1, 5 bases. CDR3 length equals 20 residues. CDR1 is SEHNR and CDR2 is FQNEAQ in the germline V gene (reference sequence). V was clipped by 1 base and J by 0 bases, with 19 bases between them. Filled out from reference TRBV7-9 and TRBJ1-6, the complete variable domain reads DTGVSQNPRHKITKRGQNVTFRCDPISEHNRLYWYRQTLGQGPEFLTYFQNEAQLEKSRLLSDRFSAERPKGSFSTLEIQRTEQGDSAMYLCASSLVRRGTASSYNSPLHFGNGTRLTVT.

The V and J genes are TRBV5-8 and TRBJ1-5, with D maybe TRBD1 (5 bases). Trimming pared 4 bases from V and 11 bases from J, leaving 19 bases between. This CDR3 spans 14 amino acids. The germline V gene encodes CDR1 SGHTS and CDR2 YDEGEE. As DNA, the CDR3 is TGTGCCAGCAGCCTGGGGACGGAGGGACGTGCCCAGCATTTT. This gives the protein CASSLGTEGRAQHF.

V and J are TRBV6-2 or TRBV6-3 and TRBJ2-2; D unresolved. V lost 5 bases, J lost 7 bases, and 14 bases lay in between. CDR3 length: 14 amino acids. Germline values: CDR1 MNHEY, CDR2 SVGEGT. Here the CDR3 reads CASSPDLTGGELFF. CDR3 sequence (DNA): TGTGCCAGCAGTCCCGATCTCACTGGCGGGGAGCTGTTTTTT.

The V call is TRBV24-1, the J call TRBJ2-2; the match to TRBD2 covers 7 bases. Trimming at V came to 4 bases and at J to 7 bases, leaving 11 bases not matched to a gene. Germline V gene sequence: CDR1 KGHDR, CDR2 SFDVKD. The length of the CDR3 is 16 residues. CDR3 amino acids: CATSDSSGEKNGELFF. CDR3 nucleotides: TGTGCCACCAGTGACTCAAGCGGGGAAAAGAACGGGGAGCTGTTTTTT.